A few counts support the clone carrying this TCR beta chain. The CDR3 has 15 residues. Trimming cost V 7 bases and J 4 bases; bases outside gene matches: 8. The germline CDR1 and CDR2 sequences are MNHEY and SVGAGI. This specimen comes from a study of blood T cell repertoires in COVID-19. Method: immunoSEQ multiplex PCR; TCRdb's copy keeps in-frame clones and lacks some. In the table there are 200,000 to 300,000 clones, roughly 80% of which are singletons. The clonotype was recovered from a woman in her sixties with active or convalescent COVID-19. The chain carries TRBV6-5 and TRBJ2-7, with 12 bases lining up with TRBD2. Sequencing was carried out using peripheral blood. This CDR3 is CASTRTLAGGYEQYF. The CDR3 DNA sequence: TGTGCCAGCACCCGTACTCTAGCGGGAGGGTACGAGCAGTACTTC.